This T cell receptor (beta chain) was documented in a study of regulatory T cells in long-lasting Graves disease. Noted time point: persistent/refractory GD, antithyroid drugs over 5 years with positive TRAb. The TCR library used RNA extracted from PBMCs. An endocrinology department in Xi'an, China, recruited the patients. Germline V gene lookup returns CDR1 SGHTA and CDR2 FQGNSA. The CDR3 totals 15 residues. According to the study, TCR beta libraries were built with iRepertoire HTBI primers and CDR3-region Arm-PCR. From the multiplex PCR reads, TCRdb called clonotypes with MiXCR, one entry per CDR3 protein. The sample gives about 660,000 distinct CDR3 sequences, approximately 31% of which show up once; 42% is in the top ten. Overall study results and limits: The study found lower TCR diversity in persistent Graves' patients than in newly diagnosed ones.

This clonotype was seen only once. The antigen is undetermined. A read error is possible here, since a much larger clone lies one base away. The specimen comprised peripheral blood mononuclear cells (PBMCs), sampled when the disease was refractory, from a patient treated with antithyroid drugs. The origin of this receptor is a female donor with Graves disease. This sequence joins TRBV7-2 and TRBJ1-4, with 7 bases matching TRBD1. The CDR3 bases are TGTGCCAGCAGCTTAGAGAGGGGGCGCGATGAAAAACCGTTTTTT. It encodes CASSLERGRDEKPFF.